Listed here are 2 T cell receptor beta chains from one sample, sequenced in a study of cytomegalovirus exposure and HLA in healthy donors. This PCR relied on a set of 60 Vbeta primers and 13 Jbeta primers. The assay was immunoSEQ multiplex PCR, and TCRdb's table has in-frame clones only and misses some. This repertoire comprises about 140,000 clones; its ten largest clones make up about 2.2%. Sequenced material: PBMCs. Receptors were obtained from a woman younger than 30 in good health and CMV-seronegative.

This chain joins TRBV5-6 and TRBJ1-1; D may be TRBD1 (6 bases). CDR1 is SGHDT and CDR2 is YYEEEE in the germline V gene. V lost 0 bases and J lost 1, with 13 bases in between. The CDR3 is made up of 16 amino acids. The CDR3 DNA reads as TGTGCCAGCAGCTTGGCCGGAACGACAGGGAACACTGAAGCTTTCTTT. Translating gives CASSLAGTTGNTEAFF.

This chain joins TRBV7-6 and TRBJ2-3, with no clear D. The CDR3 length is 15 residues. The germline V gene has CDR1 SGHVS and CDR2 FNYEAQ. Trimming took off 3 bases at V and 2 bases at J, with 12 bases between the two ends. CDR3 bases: TGTGCCAGCAGCTTTAGCTCTATGATCACAGATACGCAGTATTTT. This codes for CASSFSSMITDTQYF.